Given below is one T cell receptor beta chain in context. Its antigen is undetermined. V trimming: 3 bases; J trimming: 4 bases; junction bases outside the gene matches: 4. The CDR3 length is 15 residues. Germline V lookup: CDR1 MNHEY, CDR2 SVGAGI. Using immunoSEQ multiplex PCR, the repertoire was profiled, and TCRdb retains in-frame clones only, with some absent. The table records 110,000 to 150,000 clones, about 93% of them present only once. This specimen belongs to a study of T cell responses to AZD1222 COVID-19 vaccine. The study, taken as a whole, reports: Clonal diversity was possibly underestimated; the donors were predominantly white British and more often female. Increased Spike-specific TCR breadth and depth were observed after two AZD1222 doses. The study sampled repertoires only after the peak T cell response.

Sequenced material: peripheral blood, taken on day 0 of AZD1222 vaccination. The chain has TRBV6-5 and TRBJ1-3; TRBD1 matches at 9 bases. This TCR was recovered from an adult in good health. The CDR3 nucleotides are TGTGCCAGCAGTTATCTTGGGACAGGGGGAAACACCATATATTTT. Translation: CASSYLGTGGNTIYF.